The rows below give T cell receptor beta chains drawn from one sample of a study of CD8 T cells in Susac syndrome. In TCRdb, the immunoSEQ multiplex PCR reads were re-called with MiXCR into one record per CDR3 protein. The sample shows about 150,000 distinct CDR3 sequences, approximately 94% of them seen only once. The sequencing input was CD8+ T cells from PBMCs. The receptors shown here come from a human donor with multiple sclerosis. The CDR3 runs from the conserved cysteine through the conserved F or W. A D gene is named only where the DNA matches it firmly. Where a row states a size, it is once, few, many or the class of an expanded clone; other rows omit it.

V	length	size	D	J	DNA	CDR3
TRBV20-1	16	once	TRBD2	TRBJ2-1	TGCAGTGCTAGAGTTTCCCCGGGGGGGCTCTCCAATGAGCAGTTCTTC	CSARVSPGGLSNEQFF
TRBV28	14	once	TRBD1	TRBJ2-3	TGTGCCAGCAGTTCCCACAGGGGAGCGGATACGCAGTATTTT	CASSSHRGADTQYF
TRBV19	14	.	.	TRBJ1-1	TGTGCCAGTAGTCTCCCTCAGGGAAACACTGAAGCTTTCTTT	CASSLPQGNTEAFF
TRBV4-1	15	.	.	TRBJ2-7	TGCGCCAGCAGCCAAGATCGGGGGGACAACTACGAGCAGTACTTC	CASSQDRGDNYEQYF
TRBV11-1	14	.	TRBD2	TRBJ2-7	TGTGCCAGCAGCCTGAGGAGCGGGGGTTACGAGCAGTACTTC	CASSLRSGGYEQYF
TRBV13	15	.	TRBD1	TRBJ1-1	TGTGCCAGCAGCTTAACAGGGGTCATGAACACTGAAGCTTTCTTT	CASSLTGVMNTEAFF
TRBV6-2/TRBV6-3	12	.	.	TRBJ1-5	TGTGCCAGCAGTTGGGGGGGGCAGCCCCAGCATTTT	CASSWGGQPQHF
TRBV12-5	16	.	.	TRBJ2-3	TGTGCTAGTGGTTTGGTACCGGAAGGGCGCACAGATACGCAGTATTTT	CASGLVPEGRTDTQYF
TRBV15	13	.	.	TRBJ2-3	TGTGCCACCAGCAATAAAGGCACAGATACGCAGTATTTT	CATSNKGTDTQYF
TRBV5-4	15	.	.	TRBJ1-6	TGTGCCAGCAGCTGGGGAAGGAGTAGTAATTCACCCCTCCACTTT	CASSWGRSSNSPLHF
TRBV30	13	.	.	TRBJ1-2	TGTGCCTGGACCTTAGGGGGTCTCTATGGCTACACCTTC	CAWTLGGLYGYTF
TRBV14	15	.	.	TRBJ2-1	TGTGCCAGCAGCCCGGGTTTTAGGTCCTACAATGAGCAGTTCTTC	CASSPGFRSYNEQFF
TRBV12-3/TRBV12-4	14	.	TRBD1	TRBJ1-1	TGTGCCAGCAGTTTGACAGGGGCGAACACTGAAGCTTTCTTT	CASSLTGANTEAFF
TRBV20-1	15	.	TRBD1	TRBJ2-3	TGCAGTGCTAGAGAGGGACAGGGTCAGACAGATACGCAGTATTTT	CSAREGQGQTDTQYF
TRBV2	13	.	.	TRBJ2-7	TGTGCCAGCAGTATGACAGTAGACTACGAGCAGTACTTC	CASSMTVDYEQYF
TRBV7-3	15	.	TRBD1	TRBJ2-3	TGTGCCAGCAGCTTAACTTACAGGGGGACAGATACGCAGTATTTT	CASSLTYRGTDTQYF
TRBV25-1	17	.	.	TRBJ2-2	TGTGCCAGCTCTGAATCCCGGAGGGAGGGGGCGCACGGGGAGCTGTTTTTT	CASSESRREGAHGELFF
TRBV7-3	15	.	TRBD2	TRBJ2-1	TGTGCCAGCAGCCCCAGCGGGGGGCTTTACAATGAGCAGTTCTTC	CASSPSGGLYNEQFF
TRBV12-3/TRBV12-4	14	few	TRBD1	TRBJ2-7	TGTGCCAGCAGTTCCGGGACAGGGAGCTACGAGCAGTACTTC	CASSSGTGSYEQYF
TRBV7-9	17	.	TRBD1	TRBJ1-2	TGTGCCAGCAGCTTACCCGGAGGACAGGTTTTGAACTATGGCTACACCTTC	CASSLPGGQVLNYGYTF
TRBV7-8	15	.	.	TRBJ1-4	TGTGCCAGCAGCTTAGCGATATCCAGAAATGAAAAACTGTTTTTT	CASSLAISRNEKLFF
TRBV20-1	16	.	.	TRBJ2-6	TGCAGTGCTGTCGGCCTATTCGGCTCTGGGGCCAACGTCCTGACTTTC	CSAVGLFGSGANVLTF
TRBV9	15	.	TRBD1	TRBJ1-1	TGTGCCAGCAGAGGCTCCGGGACAGGACACACTGAAGCTTTCTTT	CASRGSGTGHTEAFF
TRBV27	14	.	.	TRBJ2-7	TGTGCCAGCAGCTCTAGCAGATCCTCCTACGAGCAGTACTTC	CASSSSRSSYEQYF
TRBV25-1	14	.	.	TRBJ2-7	TGTGCCAGCAGTGAATGGGGGCGGGGCTACGAGCAGTACTTC	CASSEWGRGYEQYF
TRBV29-1	17	.	.	TRBJ2-6	TGCAGCGTTGAAGAAGGAGGTCCGGGCTCTGGGGCCAACGTCCTGACTTTC	CSVEEGGPGSGANVLTF
TRBV29-1	12	.	.	TRBJ2-7	TGCAGCGGGACTACGTCCGTCTACGAGCAGTACTTC	CSGTTSVYEQYF
TRBV10-3	17	once	TRBD1	TRBJ2-6	TGTGCCATCAGTGACAGGGGGAGCCTATCTGGGGCCAACGTCCTGACTTTC	CAISDRGSLSGANVLTF
TRBV5-6	13	.	.	TRBJ2-7	TGTGCCAGCAGCACTGGGACGGCGCACGAGCAGTACTTC	CASSTGTAHEQYF
TRBV7-3	15	.	TRBD2	TRBJ2-3	TGTGCCAGCAGCTTAACCGGGACTAGCTTAACCACGCAGTATTTT	CASSLTGTSLTTQYF
TRBV7-2	14	.	TRBD2	TRBJ2-7	TGTGCCAGCAGCGTAGCTCGGGGGGACGGCGAGCAGTACTTC	CASSVARGDGEQYF